The 23 T cell receptor beta chains given below trace back to one sample, sequenced in a study of blood T cell repertoires in COVID-19. The assay was immunoSEQ multiplex PCR, and TCRdb's table has in-frame clones only and misses some. Among about 260,000 clones listed, approximately 87% were seen once. Material for sequencing was peripheral blood. The receptors here all came from a woman in her 40s who had recovered from COVID-19.

The chain recombines TRBV3-1 (or the pseudogene TRBV3-2) with TRBJ1-1, with D perhaps TRBD1 (5 bases). CDR1 is LGHDT and CDR2 is YNNKEL in the germline V gene (reference sequence). The CDR3 is 14 residues long. Trimming took off 0 bases at V and 4 bases at J, with 9 bases between the two ends. The CDR3: CASSQEGVGTEAFF. The CDR3 region has the DNA TGTGCCAGCAGCCAAGAAGGGGTTGGCACTGAAGCTTTCTTT.

The gene calls are TRBV10-1 and TRBJ1-1; 7 bases fit TRBD1. Germline V gene data show CDR1 as WNHNN and CDR2 as SYGVQD (reference sequence). V dropped 5 bases and J dropped 2; count of bases not matched to a gene: 2. The length of the CDR3 is 13 residues. Here the CDR3 DNA reads TGCGCCAGCAGTCGGGACAGCAACACTGAAGCTTTCTTT. Residues: CASSRDSNTEAFF.

The chain joins TRBV5-1 to TRBJ1-2; maybe TRBD1 (5 bases). This CDR3 spans 13 amino acids. Per the germline V gene, CDR1 is SGHRS and CDR2 is YFSETQ. V lost 3 bases, J lost 4 bases, and 10 bases lay in between. CDR3 bases: TGCGCCAGCAGCTACGGGGGAGGCTATGGCTACACCTTC. It codes for CASSYGGGYGYTF.

The CDR3 here is CASSLSIGTAYGYTF. DNA for the CDR3: TGTGCCAGCAGTTTATCGATCGGGACAGCCTATGGCTACACCTTC. The rearrangement joins TRBV27 to TRBJ1-2, with 7 bases identical to TRBD1. The V and J ends lost 0 bases and 4 bases, in that order; junction bases with no gene match: 5. CDR3 length: 15 amino acids. Germline V gives CDR1 MNHEY, CDR2 SMNVEV (reference sequence).

The V gene is TRBV13, the J gene TRBJ1-6; D remains unclear. This CDR3 contains 17 residues. Germline CDR1 and CDR2: PRHDT and FYEKMQ (reference sequence). The V and J ends lost 1 base and 0 bases respectively, with 10 bases between them. CDR3 in amino acids: CASSLAVTDSYNSPLHF. CDR3 DNA sequence: TGTGCCAGCAGCTTAGCGGTCACTGACTCCTATAATTCACCCCTCCACTTT. Filled out from reference TRBV13 and TRBJ1-6, the complete variable domain reads AAGVIQSPRHLIKEKRETATLKCYPIPRHDTVYWYQQGPGQDPQFLISFYEKMQSDKGSIPDRFSAQQFSDYHSELNMSSLELGDSALYFCASSLAVTDSYNSPLHFGNGTRLTVT.

V usage is TRBV2 and J usage is TRBJ1-4; D not resolved. V dropped 4 bases and J dropped 8 bases, with 8 bases sitting between them. The CDR3 has 12 residues. Germline V gene sequence: CDR1 SNHLY, CDR2 FYNNEI. CDR3: CASSGEGEKLFF. In DNA, the CDR3 is TGTGCCAGCAGTGGAGAGGGCGAAAAACTGTTTTTT.

This chain links TRBV5-1 with TRBJ2-5, with TRBD2 matching 12 bases. CDR3 length equals 15 residues. V shed 1 base and J 7 bases; nucleotides not matched to a gene: 5. Germline CDR1 SGHRS, CDR2 YFSETQ. DNA of the CDR3: TGCGCCAGCAGCTTGAATCTAGCGGGGGGGAGGACCCAGTACTTC. It encodes CASSLNLAGGRTQYF. The full variable domain, with the rest looked up from reference TRBV5-1 and TRBJ2-5, is KAGVTQTPRYLIKTRGQQVTLSCSPISGHRSVSWYQQTPGQGLQFLFEYFSETQRNKGNFPGRFSGRQFSNSRSEMNVSTLELGDSALYLCASSLNLAGGRTQYFGPGTRLLVL.

CDR3 protein: CASSLEFMRHDNTGELFF. The CDR3 nucleotides read TGTGCCAGCAGCTTAGAATTTATGAGACACGATAACACCGGGGAGCTGTTTTTT. The rearrangement links TRBV7-9 to TRBJ2-2; D gene ambiguous. This CDR3 contains 18 residues. Trimming cost V 1 base and J 2 bases, with 17 bases left between them. The germline CDR1 and CDR2 sequences are SEHNR and FQNEAQ (reference sequence).

This chain connects TRBV7-9 to TRBJ1-1; 11 bases map to TRBD1. The CDR3 extends over 13 amino acids. The V gene end was trimmed by 5 bases and the J gene end by 9 bases; junction bases not matched to a gene: 5. In germline, CDR1 is SEHNR, CDR2 FQNEAQ (reference sequence). CDR3 residues: CASSGGQGAKAFF. The DNA for the CDR3 is TGTGCCAGCAGCGGCGGACAGGGGGCGAAAGCTTTCTTT.

The chain joins TRBV7-9 to TRBJ1-2; 7 nucleotides agree with TRBD1. The CDR3 sequence is 14 residues long. The V gene end was trimmed by 5 bases and the J gene end by 3 bases; junction bases not matched to a gene: 6. Germline lookup yields CDR1 SEHNR and CDR2 FQNEAQ (reference sequence). The CDR3 reads CASSRGQSDYGYTF. In DNA, the CDR3 is TGTGCCAGCAGCCGGGGACAGTCCGACTATGGCTACACCTTC.

This clone appeared a few times. The V call is TRBV5-5, the J call TRBJ1-3, with D perhaps matching TRBD1 (6 bases). The germline V gene encodes CDR1 SGHKS and CDR2 YYEKEE (reference sequence). Trimming shortened V by 4 bases and J by 7 bases, and 9 bases separated the two germline ends. The CDR3 totals 12 residues. CDR3 in amino acids: CASSITGNTIYF. The CDR3 DNA reads as TGTGCCAGCAGCATAACAGGGAACACCATATATTTT.

V is TRBV24-1 and J is TRBJ2-7; maybe TRBD1 (6 bases). The CDR3 covers 13 residues. Germline loops: CDR1 KGHDR, CDR2 SFDVKD. Trimming took off 9 bases at V and 0 bases at J, with 11 bases between the two ends. CDR3 bases: TGTGCCACCCAGACAGGCAGCTCCTACGAGCAGTACTTC. It yields the protein CATQTGSSYEQYF.

The rearrangement joins TRBV19 to TRBJ2-2; 11 positions agree with TRBD2. Per germline, CDR1 LNHDA and CDR2 SQIVND (reference sequence). The CDR3 contains 16 residues. V lost 0 bases to trimming and J lost 3 bases; unmatched junction nucleotides: 0. The CDR3 region is CASSIELAGDTGELFF. CDR3 in DNA: TGTGCCAGTAGTATAGAACTAGCGGGGGACACCGGGGAGCTGTTTTTT.

The V gene is TRBV9, the J gene TRBJ2-6; tentatively, D is TRBD1 (5 bases). The CDR3 is 18 residues long. V gave up 0 bases and J gave up 1 base, with 14 bases separating them. Germline V gives CDR1 SGDLS, CDR2 YYNGEE. The CDR3 nucleotides read TGTGCCAGCAGCGTAGCTCGACAGCCAAAATCTGGGGCCAACGTCCTGACTTTC. Its protein is CASSVARQPKSGANVLTF.

This clone has only a few counts. The rearrangement uses TRBV29-1 and TRBJ2-2, with 9 positions matching TRBD1. Germline V gene sequence: CDR1 SQVTM, CDR2 ANQGSEA. Trimming took 8 bases from V and 6 from J; bases not matched to a gene: 4. The CDR3 contains 12 residues. CDR3 DNA: TGCAGCACTCGACAGGGGGCCGGGGAGCTGTTTTTT. This encodes CSTRQGAGELFF.

This clone was seen a few times. The chain combines TRBV6-5 with TRBJ1-1, with a tentative D call TRBD1 (6 bases). V was pared by 0 bases and J by 5 bases, with 16 bases between. This CDR3 contains 16 residues. Per the germline V gene, CDR1 is MNHEY and CDR2 is SVGAGI. In nucleotides, the CDR3 is TGTGCCAGCAGTTACTCGGAAGGGGGATTCGGGACTGAAGCTTTCTTT. Its translation: CASSYSEGGFGTEAFF.

The chain has TRBV4-1 and TRBJ1-2, with a weak D call TRBD1 (6 bases). The germline CDR1 and CDR2 sequences are MGHRA and YSYEKL. CDR3 length equals 16 residues. V was pared by 6 bases and J by 7 bases, with 24 bases between. The CDR3 sequence: CASRQIPGHRLGGYTF. CDR3 nucleotides: TGCGCCAGCAGGCAAATCCCGGGACACCGCCTCGGTGGCTACACCTTC.

This chain connects TRBV6-2 or TRBV6-3 to TRBJ2-1, with D perhaps matching TRBD2 (6 bases). The CDR3 is made up of 12 amino acids. V was cut by 5 bases and J by 15 bases, with 17 bases left in between. Germline V gives CDR1 MNHEY, CDR2 SVGEGT. The CDR3 loop is CASSRGEPVMFF. For the CDR3, the DNA is TGTGCCAGCAGTCGCGGGGAGCCTGTTATGTTCTTC.

The rearrangement links TRBV7-8 to TRBJ2-1; 7 positions agree with TRBD2. Germline assignment: CDR1 SGHVS and CDR2 FQNEAQ. With V trimmed by 2 bases and J by 2 bases, 3 bases remained unmatched. This CDR3 is 15 amino acids long. The CDR3 coding sequence is TGTGCCAGCAGCTTATCCAGCGGGACCTACAATGAGCAGTTCTTC. It encodes CASSLSSGTYNEQFF.

The V gene is TRBV27, the J gene TRBJ1-1, with 7 bases lining up with TRBD1. The CDR3 is 12 amino acids. V gave up 10 bases and J gave up 3 bases; unmatched junction bases: 5. The germline CDR1 and CDR2 sequences are MNHEY and SMNVEV (reference sequence). In DNA, the CDR3 is TGTGCCACCTTCAGGGGGGACACTGAAGCTTTCTTT. The encoded protein is CATFRGDTEAFF.

Here the CDR3 reads CASASGGSTDTQYF. The CDR3 region has the DNA TGCGCCAGCGCGAGCGGGGGGTCCACAGATACGCAGTATTTT. The gene calls are TRBV10-1 and TRBJ2-3; TRBD2 matches at 9 bases. This CDR3 contains 14 residues. Germline V CDR1 and CDR2: WNHNN, SYGVQD (reference sequence). The V and J ends lost 8 bases and 2 bases, in that order; junction bases with no gene match: 5.

The V call is TRBV9, the J call TRBJ1-2; TRBD1 aligns across 9 bases. The CDR3 is made up of 16 amino acids. With 4 bases clipped from V and 5 bases from J, the junction kept 12 bases outside the gene matches. Germline-derived CDR1 and CDR2 are SGDLS and YYNGEE. Written as DNA, the CDR3 is TGTGCCAGCAGCCCCAACTCCGGGACAGGGCTTTATGGCTACACCTTC. Translating it yields CASSPNSGTGLYGYTF.

The rearrangement joins TRBV5-6 to TRBJ2-2; 14 nucleotides align to TRBD2. Losses at the gene ends were 4 bases for V and 7 bases for J; bases not matched to a gene: 3. Germline V lookup: CDR1 SGHDT, CDR2 YYEEEE. The CDR3 is 15 amino acids. The CDR3 here is CASSRGTSGSGELFF. The CDR3 bases are TGTGCCAGCAGCCGGGGGACTAGCGGGAGCGGGGAGCTGTTTTTT.